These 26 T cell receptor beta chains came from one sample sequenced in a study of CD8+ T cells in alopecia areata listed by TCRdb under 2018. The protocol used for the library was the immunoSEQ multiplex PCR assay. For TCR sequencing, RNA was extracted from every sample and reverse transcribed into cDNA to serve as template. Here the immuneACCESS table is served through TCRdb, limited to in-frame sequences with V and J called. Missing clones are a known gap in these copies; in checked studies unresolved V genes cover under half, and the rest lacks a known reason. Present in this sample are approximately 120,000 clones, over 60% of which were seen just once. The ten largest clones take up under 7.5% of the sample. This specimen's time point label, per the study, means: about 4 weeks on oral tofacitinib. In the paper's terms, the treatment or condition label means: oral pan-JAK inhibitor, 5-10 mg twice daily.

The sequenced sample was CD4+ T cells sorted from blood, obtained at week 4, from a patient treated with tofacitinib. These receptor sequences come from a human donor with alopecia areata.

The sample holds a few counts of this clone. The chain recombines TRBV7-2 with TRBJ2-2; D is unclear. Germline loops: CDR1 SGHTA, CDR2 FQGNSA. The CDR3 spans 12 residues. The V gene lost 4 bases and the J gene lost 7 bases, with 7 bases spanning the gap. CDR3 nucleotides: TGTGCCAGCAGCTCCCGGTACGGGGAGCTGTTTTTT. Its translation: CASSSRYGELFF.

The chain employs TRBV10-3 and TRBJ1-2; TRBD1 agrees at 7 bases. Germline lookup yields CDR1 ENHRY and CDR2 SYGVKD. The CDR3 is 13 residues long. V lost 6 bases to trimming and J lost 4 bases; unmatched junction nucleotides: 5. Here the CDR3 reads CAIREDRAYGYTF. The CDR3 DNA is TGTGCCATCAGAGAAGACAGGGCCTATGGCTACACCTTC.

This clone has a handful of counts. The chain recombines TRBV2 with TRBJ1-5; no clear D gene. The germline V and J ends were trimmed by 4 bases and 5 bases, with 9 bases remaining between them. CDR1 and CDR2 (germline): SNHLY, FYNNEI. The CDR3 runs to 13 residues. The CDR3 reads CASSVRRDQPQHF. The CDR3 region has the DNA TGTGCCAGCAGTGTTAGGAGGGATCAGCCCCAGCATTTT.

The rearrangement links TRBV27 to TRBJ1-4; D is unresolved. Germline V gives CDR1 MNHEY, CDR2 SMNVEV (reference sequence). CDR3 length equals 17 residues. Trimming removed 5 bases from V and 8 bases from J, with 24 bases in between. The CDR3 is CASSLNRIRIEGEKLFF. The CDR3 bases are TGTGCCAGCAGTCTGAACCGCATCAGGATAGAAGGAGAAAAACTGTTTTTT.

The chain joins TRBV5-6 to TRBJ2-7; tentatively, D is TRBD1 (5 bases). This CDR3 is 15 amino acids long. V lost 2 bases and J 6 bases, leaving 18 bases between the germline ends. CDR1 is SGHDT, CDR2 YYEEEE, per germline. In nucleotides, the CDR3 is TGTGCCAGCAGCTTTTTAGGGGCCAAAACGTCCGAGCAGTACTTC. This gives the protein CASSFLGAKTSEQYF.

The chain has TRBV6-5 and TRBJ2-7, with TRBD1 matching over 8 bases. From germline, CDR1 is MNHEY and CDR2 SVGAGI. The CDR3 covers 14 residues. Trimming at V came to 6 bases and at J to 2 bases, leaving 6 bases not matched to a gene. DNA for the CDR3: TGTGCCAGCAGCCCCGACAGGGGAGCCTACGAGCAGTACTTC. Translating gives CASSPDRGAYEQYF.

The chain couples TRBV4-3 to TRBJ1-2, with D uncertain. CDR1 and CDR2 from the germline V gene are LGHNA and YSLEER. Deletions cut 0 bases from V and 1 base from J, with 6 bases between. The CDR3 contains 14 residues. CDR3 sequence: CASSQDMLNYGYTF. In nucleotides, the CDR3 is TGCGCCAGCAGCCAAGACATGCTTAACTATGGCTACACCTTC.

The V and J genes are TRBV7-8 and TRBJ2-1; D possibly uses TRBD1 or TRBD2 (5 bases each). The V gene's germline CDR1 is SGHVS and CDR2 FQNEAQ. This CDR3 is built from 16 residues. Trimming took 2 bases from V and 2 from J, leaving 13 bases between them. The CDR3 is CASSLSEGRPYNEQFF. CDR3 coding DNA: TGTGCCAGCAGCTTATCAGAGGGGCGACCCTACAATGAGCAGTTCTTC. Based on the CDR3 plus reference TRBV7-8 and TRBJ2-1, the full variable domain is GAGVSQSPRYKVAKRGQDVALRCDPISGHVSLFWYQQALGQGPEFLTYFQNEAQLDKSGLPSDRFFAERPEGSVSTLKIQRTQQEDSAVYLCASSLSEGRPYNEQFFGPGTRLTVL.

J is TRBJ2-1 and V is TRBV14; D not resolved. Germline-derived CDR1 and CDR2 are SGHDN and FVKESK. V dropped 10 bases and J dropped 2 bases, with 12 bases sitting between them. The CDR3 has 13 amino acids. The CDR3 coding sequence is TGTGCCAAAGACTTGGGAACCTACAATGAGCAGTTCTTC. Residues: CAKDLGTYNEQFF.

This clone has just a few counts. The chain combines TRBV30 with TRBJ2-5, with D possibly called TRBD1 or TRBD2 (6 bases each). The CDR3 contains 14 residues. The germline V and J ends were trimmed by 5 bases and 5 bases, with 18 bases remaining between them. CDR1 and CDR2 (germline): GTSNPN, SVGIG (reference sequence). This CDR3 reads CAWGGRSVEETQYF. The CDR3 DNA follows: TGTGCCTGGGGGGGGCGGTCGGTGGAGGAGACCCAGTACTTC.

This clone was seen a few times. The CDR3 sequence is CASSMTGGETQYF. CDR3 in DNA: TGTGCCAGCAGTATGACAGGAGGGGAGACCCAGTACTTC. The V and J genes are TRBV27 and TRBJ2-5; D is possibly TRBD1 or TRBD2 (6 bases each). Germline CDR1 MNHEY, CDR2 SMNVEV (reference sequence). Deletions cut 5 bases from V and 5 bases from J, with 12 bases between. CDR3 length: 13 residues.

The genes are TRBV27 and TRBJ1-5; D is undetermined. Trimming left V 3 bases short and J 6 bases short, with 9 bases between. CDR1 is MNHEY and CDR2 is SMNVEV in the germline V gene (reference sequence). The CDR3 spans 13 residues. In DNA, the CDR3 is TGTGCCAGCAGTTTTGCCCGCGGTCAGCCCCAGCATTTT. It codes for CASSFARGQPQHF.

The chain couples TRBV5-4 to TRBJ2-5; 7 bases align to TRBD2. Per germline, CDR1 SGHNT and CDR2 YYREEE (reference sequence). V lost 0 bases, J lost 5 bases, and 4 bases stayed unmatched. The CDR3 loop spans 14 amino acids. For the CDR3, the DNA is TGTGCCAGCAGCTTGGGCGGGAGAGTCGAGACCCAGTACTTC. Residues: CASSLGGRVETQYF.

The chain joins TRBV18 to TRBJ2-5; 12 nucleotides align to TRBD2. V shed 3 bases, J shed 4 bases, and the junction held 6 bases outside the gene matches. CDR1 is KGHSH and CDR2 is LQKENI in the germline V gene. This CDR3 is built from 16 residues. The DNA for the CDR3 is TGTGCCAGCTCACCTCTAGCGGGAGGGCTCGGAGAGACCCAGTACTTC. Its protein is CASSPLAGGLGETQYF.

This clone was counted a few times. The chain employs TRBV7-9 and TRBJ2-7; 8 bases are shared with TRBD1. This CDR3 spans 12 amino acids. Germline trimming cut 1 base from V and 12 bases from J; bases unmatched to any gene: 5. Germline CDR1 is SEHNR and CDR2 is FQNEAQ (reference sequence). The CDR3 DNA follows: TGTGCCAGCAGCTTAGGCCGGACAGGGAGGTACTTC. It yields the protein CASSLGRTGRYF.

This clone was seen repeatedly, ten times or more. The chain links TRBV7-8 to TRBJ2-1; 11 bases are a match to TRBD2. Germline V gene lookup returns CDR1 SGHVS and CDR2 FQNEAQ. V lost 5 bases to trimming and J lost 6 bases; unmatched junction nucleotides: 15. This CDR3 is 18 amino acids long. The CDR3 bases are TGTGCCAGCAGCCTCCGGAAAGTAGCGGGAGGGTCGTTCAATGAGCAGTTCTTC. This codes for CASSLRKVAGGSFNEQFF.

The CDR3 DNA reads as TGTGCCAGCAAACAACTAGCGGGAGCCGTTATTGGGACAGATACGCAGTATTTT. Encoded protein: CASKQLAGAVIGTDTQYF. V gene TRBV2 combines with J gene TRBJ2-3; 11 bases match TRBD2. V lost 7 bases and J lost 3; bases outside the gene matches: 15. This CDR3 has 18 amino acids. CDR1 and CDR2 from the germline V gene are SNHLY and FYNNEI.

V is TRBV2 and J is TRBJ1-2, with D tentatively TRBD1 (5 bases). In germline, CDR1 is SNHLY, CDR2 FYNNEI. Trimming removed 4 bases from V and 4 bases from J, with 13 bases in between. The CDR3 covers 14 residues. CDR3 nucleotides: TGTGCCAGCAGTGTAGTTGACAGCACCTATGGCTACACCTTC. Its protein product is CASSVVDSTYGYTF.

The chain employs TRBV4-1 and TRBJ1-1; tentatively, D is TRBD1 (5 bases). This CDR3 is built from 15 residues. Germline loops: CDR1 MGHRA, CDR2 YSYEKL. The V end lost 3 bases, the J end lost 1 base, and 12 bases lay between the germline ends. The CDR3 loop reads CASSQYGQGNTEAFF. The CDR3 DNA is TGCGCCAGCAGCCAGTACGGACAAGGGAACACTGAAGCTTTCTTT.

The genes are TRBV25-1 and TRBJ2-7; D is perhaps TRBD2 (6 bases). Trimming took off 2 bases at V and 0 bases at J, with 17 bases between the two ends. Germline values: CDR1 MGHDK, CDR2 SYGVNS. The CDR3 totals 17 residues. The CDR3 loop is CASSEAPSSAYSYEQYF. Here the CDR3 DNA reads TGTGCCAGCAGTGAAGCTCCCTCTAGCGCGTACTCCTACGAGCAGTACTTC.

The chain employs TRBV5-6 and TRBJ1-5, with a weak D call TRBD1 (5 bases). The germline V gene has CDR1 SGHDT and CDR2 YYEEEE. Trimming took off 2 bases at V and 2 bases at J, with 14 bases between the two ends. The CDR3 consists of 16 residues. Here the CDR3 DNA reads TGTGCCAGCAGCTTCGGTGGCAGGGTCGGCAATCAGCCCCAGCATTTT. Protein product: CASSFGGRVGNQPQHF.

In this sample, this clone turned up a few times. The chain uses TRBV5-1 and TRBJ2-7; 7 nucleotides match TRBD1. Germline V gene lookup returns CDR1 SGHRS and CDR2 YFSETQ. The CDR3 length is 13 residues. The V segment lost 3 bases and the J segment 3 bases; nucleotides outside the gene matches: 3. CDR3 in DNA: TGCGCCAGCAGCTGGGACAGAGGCTACGAGCAGTACTTC. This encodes CASSWDRGYEQYF.

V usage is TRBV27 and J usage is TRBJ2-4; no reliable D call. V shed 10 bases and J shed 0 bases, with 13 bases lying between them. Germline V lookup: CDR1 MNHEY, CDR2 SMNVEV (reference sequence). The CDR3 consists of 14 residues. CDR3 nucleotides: TGTGCCACTAAAGCCAGTGTAGCCAAAAACATTCAGTACTTC. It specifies CATKASVAKNIQYF.

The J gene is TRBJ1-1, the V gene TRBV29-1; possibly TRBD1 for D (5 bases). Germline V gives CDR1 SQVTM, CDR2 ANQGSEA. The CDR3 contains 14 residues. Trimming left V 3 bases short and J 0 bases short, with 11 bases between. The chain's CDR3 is CSVEAPGLNTEAFF. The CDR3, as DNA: TGCAGCGTTGAGGCCCCAGGGTTGAACACTGAAGCTTTCTTT.

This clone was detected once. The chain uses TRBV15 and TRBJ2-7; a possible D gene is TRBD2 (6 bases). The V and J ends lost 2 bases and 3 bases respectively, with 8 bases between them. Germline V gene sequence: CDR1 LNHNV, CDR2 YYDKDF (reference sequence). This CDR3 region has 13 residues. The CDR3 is CATSRPGGYEQYF. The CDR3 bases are TGTGCCACCAGCAGACCCGGGGGCTACGAGCAGTACTTC.

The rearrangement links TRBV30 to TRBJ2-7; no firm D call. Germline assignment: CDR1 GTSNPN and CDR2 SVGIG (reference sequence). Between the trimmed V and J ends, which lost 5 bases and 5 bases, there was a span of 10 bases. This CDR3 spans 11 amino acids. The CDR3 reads CAWSMVHEQYF. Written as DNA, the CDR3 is TGTGCCTGGTCTATGGTCCACGAGCAGTACTTC.